The 30 T cell receptor beta chains reported below all come from one sample, sequenced in a study of human T cells and chemical hapten exposure. The time point denotes: patch test 1, 2 weeks after DPC sensitization. Treatment described: therapeutic diphenylcyclopropenone sensitization with weekly scalp DPC. Unfractionated whole blood served as the source for total RNA extraction. TCRdb reanalysed the RACE reads using MiXCR and keeps one entry per CDR3 protein. Of tens of thousands of distinct CDR3 sequences in the sample, approximately 10% were seen once. Sequenced here: whole blood, sampled in connection with sensitization to the hapten diphenylcyclopropenone (DPC). The source is a woman aged 40 to 50 with alopecia areata. Some clones in this sample may be carry-over from other donors' samples.

This clonotype was seen a handful of times. This chain joins TRBV7-3 and TRBJ2-1; 8 nucleotides agree with TRBD1. The CDR3 covers 15 residues. V lost 4 bases and J lost 4; bases outside the gene matches: 6. The germline gives CDR1 SGHTA, CDR2 FQGTGA. DNA for the CDR3: TGTGCCAGCAGCTCTGGACAGGGAGAGTACAATGAGCAGTTCTTC. It encodes CASSSGQGEYNEQFF.

This clonotype was seen only a few times. This sequence joins TRBV4-3 and TRBJ2-7, with TRBD1 identical over 7 bases. The V segment lost 0 bases and the J segment 0 bases; nucleotides outside the gene matches: 2. CDR1 is LGHNA, CDR2 YSLEER, per germline. The CDR3 extends over 15 amino acids. The CDR3 DNA follows: TGCGCCAGCAGCCAAGACAGGGGGTCCTCCTACGAGCAGTACTTC. The encoded protein is CASSQDRGSSYEQYF.

The gene calls are TRBV4-1 and TRBJ1-2; possible D gene TRBD1, 6 bases. The germline CDR1 and CDR2 sequences are MGHRA and YSYEKL. This CDR3 region has 16 residues. The V gene lost 5 bases and the J gene lost 4 bases, with 20 bases spanning the gap. Here the CDR3 reads CASSSAGGGTAYGYTF. CDR3 coding DNA: TGCGCCAGCAGCTCGGCGGGAGGGGGGACCGCCTATGGCTACACCTTC.

This clonotype occurred many times. This sequence joins TRBV10-3 and TRBJ2-1; 10 bases line up with TRBD1. J was trimmed by 5 bases and V by 5 bases; bases with no gene match: 6. The CDR3 has 15 amino acids. Germline loops: CDR1 ENHRY, CDR2 SYGVKD. CDR3 amino acids: CAISTGTGAHNEQFF. For the CDR3, the DNA is TGTGCCATCAGTACCGGGACAGGGGCCCACAATGAGCAGTTCTTC.

V gene TRBV7-2 combines with J gene TRBJ2-3; D perhaps matches TRBD2 (5 bases). The CDR3 has 15 amino acids. V gave up 2 bases and J gave up 8 bases, with 17 bases separating them. The germline V gene has CDR1 SGHTA and CDR2 FQGNSA. The DNA of the CDR3 is TGTGCCAGCAGCTTATGGAGCGGCCCACGGAGTACGCAGTATTTT. Translating it yields CASSLWSGPRSTQYF.

The gene calls are TRBV11-2 and TRBJ2-5; D is perhaps TRBD2 (6 bases). The CDR3 sequence is 14 residues long. Germline V gene data show CDR1 as SGHAT and CDR2 as FQNNGV. Trimming stripped 6 bases from V and 1 base from J, with 12 bases between. In nucleotides, the CDR3 is TGTGCCAGCAGAACTGAGGGACTCCAAGAGACCCAGTACTTC. Its translation: CASRTEGLQETQYF.

This clonotype was picked up many times. This rearrangement joins TRBV28 to TRBJ1-2; D may be TRBD1 (5 bases). This CDR3 region has 13 residues. CDR1 MDHEN and CDR2 SYDVKM come from the germline V gene. Trimming took off 5 bases at V and 7 bases at J, with 14 bases between the two ends. The CDR3 region has the DNA TGTGCCAGCAGTCGGTCCAGGGCTGGTGGCTACACCTTC. It codes for CASSRSRAGGYTF.

Written as DNA, the CDR3 is TGCGCCAGCAGTGAGACAGGCAATCAGCCCCAGCATTTT. This encodes CASSETGNQPQHF. The chain uses TRBV10-1 and TRBJ1-5, with D uncertain. The CDR3 extends over 13 amino acids. Trimming took off 2 bases at V and 2 bases at J, with 4 bases between the two ends. CDR1 is WNHNN, CDR2 SYGVQD, per germline (reference sequence).

This clonotype was seen repeatedly, ten times or more. DNA for the CDR3: TGTGCCAGCAGTGATGGGGCGGGGACGCGGTACGAGCAGTACTTC. This sequence encodes CASSDGAGTRYEQYF. The V gene is TRBV25-1, the J gene TRBJ2-7; D is perhaps TRBD2 (6 bases). The CDR3 covers 15 residues. The V end lost 3 bases, the J end lost 4 bases, and 16 bases lay between the germline ends. CDR1 MGHDK and CDR2 SYGVNS come from the germline V gene.

V and J are TRBV12-3 or TRBV12-4 and TRBJ2-1, with D hard to call. V was pared by 4 bases and J by 10 bases, with 8 bases between. The CDR3 has 11 amino acids. The CDR3 nucleotides read TGTGCCAGCAGTTCATCATTCGAGCAGTTCTTC. It encodes CASSSSFEQFF.

The chain employs TRBV20-1 and TRBJ1-4; 11 bases match TRBD1. The junction had 22 bases not matched to a gene; V was cut back by 1 base and J by 3 bases. The CDR3 loop spans 22 amino acids. Germline V gives CDR1 DFQATT, CDR2 SNEGSKA (reference sequence). The CDR3: CSARALILPGQGVGMSNEKLFF. The CDR3 nucleotides are TGCAGTGCTAGAGCCCTTATCCTCCCGGGACAGGGGGTCGGTATGTCTAATGAAAAACTGTTTTTT.

This clonotype was seen repeatedly, ten times or more. V gene TRBV7-2 combines with J gene TRBJ1-2; the D gene is possibly TRBD1 (5 bases). This CDR3 is 12 amino acids long. The V end lost 5 bases, the J end lost 6 bases, and 10 bases lay between the germline ends. Germline CDR1 SGHTA, CDR2 FQGNSA. CDR3 loop: CASSRDFNGYTF. In nucleotides, the CDR3 is TGTGCCAGCAGCAGGGACTTCAATGGCTACACCTTC.

This clonotype was seen many times. The chain recombines TRBV14 with TRBJ2-1, with no clear D. With 4 bases removed from V and 6 bases from J, the gap between germline ends came to 7 bases. In germline, CDR1 is SGHDN, CDR2 FVKESK. The CDR3 spans 12 residues. The CDR3 bases are TGTGCCAGCAGCCTAGTCGGCAATGAGCAGTTCTTC. The encoded protein is CASSLVGNEQFF.

This clonotype has a handful of counts. The rearrangement uses TRBV3-1 and TRBJ2-7, with D perhaps matching TRBD1 (5 bases). Germline CDR1 is LGHDT and CDR2 is YNNKEL (reference sequence). This CDR3 has 14 residues. Trimming pared 2 bases from V and 0 bases from J, leaving 8 bases between. CDR3 residues: CASSQMQGSYEQYF. DNA for the CDR3: TGTGCCAGCAGCCAAATGCAGGGCTCCTACGAGCAGTACTTC.

The CDR3 DNA reads as TGTGCCAGCAGTTTTAGTACTGGCTACGAGCAGTACTTC. Amino acids: CASSFSTGYEQYF. This chain links TRBV28 with TRBJ2-7; no definite D call. The V end lost 3 bases, the J end lost 3 bases, and 9 bases lay between the germline ends. Germline CDR1 is MDHEN and CDR2 is SYDVKM. The CDR3 sequence is 13 residues long.

This clonotype was counted many times. The chain has TRBV11-2 and TRBJ2-1; 10 bases match TRBD2. CDR3 size: 17 residues. Trimming at V came to 2 bases and at J to 6 bases, leaving 10 bases not matched to a gene. Germline loops: CDR1 SGHAT, CDR2 FQNNGV. CDR3 nucleotide sequence: TGTGCCAGCAGCTTAACCGTTATGACTAGCGGGTTCAATGAGCAGTTCTTC. Translated, it gives CASSLTVMTSGFNEQFF.

This clonotype has only a few counts. V is TRBV10-2 and J is TRBJ1-2, with 9 bases matching TRBD1. V was clipped by 0 bases and J by 7 bases; unmatched bases: 6. Germline assignment: CDR1 WSHSY and CDR2 SAAADI. The CDR3 is 15 amino acids. CDR3 sequence: CASSESVQGAFGYTF. The CDR3 DNA follows: TGCGCCAGCAGTGAGTCCGTACAGGGGGCGTTTGGCTACACCTTC.

This clonotype was picked up many times. This chain connects TRBV18 to TRBJ2-3; D is unresolved. CDR3 length: 14 residues. Germline V gene sequence: CDR1 KGHSH, CDR2 LQKENI. Trimming shortened V by 2 bases and J by 0 bases, and 6 bases separated the two germline ends. CDR3 sequence reads: CASSPGPSTDTQYF. In DNA form, the CDR3 reads TGTGCCAGCTCACCAGGGCCTAGCACAGATACGCAGTATTTT.

The chain joins TRBV6-5 to TRBJ2-2, with 9 positions matching TRBD2. J lost 5 bases, V lost 4 bases, and 11 bases had no gene match. Germline CDR1 is MNHEY and CDR2 is SVGAGI. The CDR3 is 17 amino acids. DNA for the CDR3: TGTGCCAGCAGTTTGGCGACCCTAGCGGGGAGAACCGGGGAGCTGTTTTTT. It translates to CASSLATLAGRTGELFF.

This clonotype was found many times. The chain uses TRBV6-6 and TRBJ2-1; possible D gene TRBD1, 6 bases. Germline-derived CDR1 and CDR2 are MNHNY and SVGAGI (reference sequence). The CDR3 sequence is 15 residues long. Trimming shortened V by 2 bases and J by 6 bases, and 14 bases separated the two germline ends. This CDR3 reads CASSYAQRGSNEQFF. CDR3 bases: TGTGCCAGCAGTTACGCCCAGAGGGGGAGCAATGAGCAGTTCTTC.

The rearrangement uses TRBV19 and TRBJ2-3, with 8 bases identical to TRBD2. The CDR3 runs to 15 residues. V dropped 8 bases and J dropped 1; count of bases not matched to a gene: 8. Germline V gene sequence: CDR1 LNHDA, CDR2 SQIVND (reference sequence). CDR3 protein: CASDSRGGGTDTQYF. The CDR3 nucleotides are TGTGCCAGTGATTCCCGGGGGGGCGGCACAGATACGCAGTATTTT.

The chain employs TRBV6-2 or TRBV6-3 and TRBJ2-1; D unresolved. This CDR3 is built from 12 residues. Trimming cost V 5 bases and J 5 bases, with 7 bases left between them. Germline lookup yields CDR1 MNHEY and CDR2 SVGEGT. CDR3 loop: CASSKPHNEQFF. The CDR3 DNA follows: TGTGCCAGCAGTAAACCCCACAATGAGCAGTTCTTC.

The chain employs TRBV19 and TRBJ2-3, with D perhaps given as TRBD1 or TRBD2 (5 bases each). The CDR3 spans 13 residues. Trimming stripped 7 bases from V and 5 bases from J, with 13 bases between. Germline loops: CDR1 LNHDA, CDR2 SQIVND (reference sequence). The DNA for the CDR3 is TGTGCCAGTATCGGGATTAGGGGAGATACGCAGTATTTT. The encoded protein is CASIGIRGDTQYF.

This clonotype occurred a few times. This chain uses TRBV4-1 with TRBJ1-5; 8 bases align to TRBD1. CDR1 MGHRA and CDR2 YSYEKL come from the germline V gene. J was trimmed by 7 bases and V by 2 bases; bases with no gene match: 4. The CDR3 has 14 amino acids. The DNA of the CDR3 is TGCGCCAGCAGCCAACCCCGGGACAGGCAGCCCCAGCATTTT. It translates to CASSQPRDRQPQHF.

The gene calls are TRBV6-6 and TRBJ2-3; no clear D gene. V was shortened by 5 bases and J by 5 bases, with 5 bases between the two germline ends. There are 11 residues in the CDR3. Germline V gives CDR1 MNHNY, CDR2 SVGAGI (reference sequence). The CDR3 region has the DNA TGTGCCAGCAGTCAGAAAGATACGCAGTATTTT. It specifies CASSQKDTQYF.

This clonotype has at least ten counts. The chain carries TRBV10-2 and TRBJ1-1; the D is unclear. The germline V gene has CDR1 WSHSY and CDR2 SAAADI. The CDR3 totals 14 residues. Trimming shortened V by 2 bases and J by 4 bases, and 11 bases separated the two germline ends. Here the CDR3 DNA reads TGCGCCAGCAGTGAGCAATTATACGGCACTGAAGCTTTCTTT. It yields the protein CASSEQLYGTEAFF.

The gene calls are TRBV20-1 and TRBJ2-2; TRBD2 might be the D (5 bases). Trimming removed 6 bases from V and 6 bases from J, with 11 bases in between. The germline CDR1 and CDR2 sequences are DFQATT and SNEGSKA (reference sequence). This CDR3 is built from 12 residues. CDR3 coding DNA: TGCAGTGCCCCTACGGAGGCCGGGGAGCTGTTTTTT. It encodes CSAPTEAGELFF.

The table lists this clonotype with many counts. The chain links TRBV7-3 to TRBJ2-1; TRBD2 aligns across 7 bases. The CDR3 is made up of 16 amino acids. Germline CDR1 is SGHTA and CDR2 is FQGTGA. V dropped 6 bases and J dropped 1; count of bases not matched to a gene: 9. The CDR3 loop is CASSKILAVSYNEQFF. The CDR3 DNA reads TGTGCCAGCAGTAAAATTCTAGCGGTTTCCTACAATGAGCAGTTCTTC.

The V and J genes are TRBV5-5 and TRBJ2-1, with no clear D. V was cut by 7 bases and J by 8 bases, with 13 bases left in between. Per the germline V gene, CDR1 is SGHKS and CDR2 is YYEKEE (reference sequence). The CDR3 loop spans 12 amino acids. CDR3 sequence: CASFTREDEQFF. CDR3 nucleotide sequence: TGTGCCAGCTTCACCCGCGAGGATGAGCAGTTCTTC. Full variable domain (outside the CDR3, taken from reference TRBV5-5 and TRBJ2-1): DAGVTQSPTHLIKTRGQQVTLRCSPISGHKSVSWYQQVLGQGPQFIFQYYEKEERGRGNFPDRFSARQFPNYSSELNVNALLLGDSALYLCASFTREDEQFFGPGTRLTVL.

Many counts were recorded for this clonotype. The chain couples TRBV12-1 to TRBJ2-7; the D call of TRBD2 is as the table states it, not checked on the DNA. TRBV12-1 is recorded as a pseudogene. This CDR3 contains 14 residues. CDR3 amino acids: CASSSRDSYYEQYF. CDR3 DNA sequence: TGTGCCAGCAGCTCCCGGGACTCCTACTACGAGCAGTACTTC.